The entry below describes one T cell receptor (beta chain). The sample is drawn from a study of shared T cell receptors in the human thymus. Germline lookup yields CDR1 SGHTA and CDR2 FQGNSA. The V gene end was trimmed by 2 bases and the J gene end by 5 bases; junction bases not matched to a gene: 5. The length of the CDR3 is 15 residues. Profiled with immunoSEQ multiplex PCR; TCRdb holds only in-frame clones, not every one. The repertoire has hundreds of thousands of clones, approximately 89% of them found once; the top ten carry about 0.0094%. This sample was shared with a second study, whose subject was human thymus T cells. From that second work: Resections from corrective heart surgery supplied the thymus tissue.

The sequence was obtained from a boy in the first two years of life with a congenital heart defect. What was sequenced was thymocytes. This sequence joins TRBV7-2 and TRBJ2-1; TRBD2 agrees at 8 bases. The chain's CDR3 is CASSLKRGRNNEQFF. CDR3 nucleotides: TGTGCCAGCAGCTTAAAGCGGGGGAGGAACAATGAGCAGTTCTTC.